A single sample gave rise to the 4 T cell receptor beta chains below, sequenced in a study of cytomegalovirus exposure and HLA in healthy donors. The PCR had 60 Vbeta and 13 Jbeta primers. Data came from immunoSEQ multiplex PCR; TCRdb stores just in-frame clones and leaves some out. The data contain about 200,000 clones, around 78% of them singletons. The sequenced material came from PBMCs. The source is a man aged 30-40 years in good health and CMV-seronegative.

V and J are TRBV4-2 and TRBJ1-1; perhaps TRBD1 as D (6 bases). The CDR3 has 14 residues. Germline V gene lookup returns CDR1 LGHNA and CDR2 YNFKEQ. Deletions cut 6 bases from V and 4 bases from J, with 15 bases between. CDR3 loop: CASRYSRGGTEAFF. DNA of the CDR3: TGTGCCAGCAGATACAGTAGGGGGGGCACTGAAGCTTTCTTT.

CDR3 residues: CASSLTRTEAFF. CDR3 sequence (DNA): TGTGCCAGCAGTCTGACACGTACTGAAGCTTTCTTT. The rearrangement joins TRBV28 to TRBJ1-1; D is uncertain. CDR3 length equals 12 residues. Germline CDR1 MDHEN, CDR2 SYDVKM. Trimming left V 5 bases short and J 5 bases short, with 9 bases between. Combining the CDR3 with reference TRBV28 and TRBJ1-1 gives the whole variable domain DVKVTQSSRYLVKRTGEKVFLECVQDMDHENMFWYRQDPGLGLRLIYFSYDVKMKEKGDIPEGYSVSREKKERFSLILESASTNQTSMYLCASSLTRTEAFFGQGTRLTVV.

The chain has TRBV6-5 and TRBJ2-5, with D unclear. The J call is doubtful: the DNA matches TRBJ2-7 better. From germline, CDR1 is MNHEY and CDR2 SVGAGI. The CDR3 extends over 12 amino acids. The CDR3 nucleotides are TGTGCCAGCAGCCCTACAAACTACGAGCAGTACTTC. Its translation is CASSPTNYEQYF.

Worth noting for this clone: A junction boundary mismatches the germline segment, possibly from a read error. This chain joins TRBV7-8 and TRBJ1-2; tentatively, D is TRBD1 (5 bases). This CDR3 is built from 14 residues. Germline assignment: CDR1 SGHVS and CDR2 FQNEAQ. For the CDR3, the DNA is TGTGCCAGCAGCGCAGGGTCGTCAAATGTGGGCTACAACTTC. It is translated as CASSAGSSNVGYNF.